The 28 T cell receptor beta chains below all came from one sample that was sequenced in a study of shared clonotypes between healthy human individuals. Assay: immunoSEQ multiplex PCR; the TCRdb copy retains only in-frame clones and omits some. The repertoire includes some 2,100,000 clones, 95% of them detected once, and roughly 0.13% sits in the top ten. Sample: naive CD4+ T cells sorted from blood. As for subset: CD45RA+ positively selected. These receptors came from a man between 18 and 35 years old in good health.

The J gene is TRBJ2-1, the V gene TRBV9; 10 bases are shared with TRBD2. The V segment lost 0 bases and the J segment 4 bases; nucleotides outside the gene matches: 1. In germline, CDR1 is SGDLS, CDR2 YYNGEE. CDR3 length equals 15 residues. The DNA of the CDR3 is TGTGCCAGCAGCGTAGATAGCGGGGGGTACAATGAGCAGTTCTTC. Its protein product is CASSVDSGGYNEQFF.

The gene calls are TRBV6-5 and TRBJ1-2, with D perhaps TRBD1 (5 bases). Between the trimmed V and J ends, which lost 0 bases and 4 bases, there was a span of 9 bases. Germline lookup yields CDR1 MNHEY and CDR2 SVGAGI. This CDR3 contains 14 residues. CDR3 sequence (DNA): TGTGCCAGCAGTTACTCAGGGGTGAGCTATGGCTACACCTTC. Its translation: CASSYSGVSYGYTF.

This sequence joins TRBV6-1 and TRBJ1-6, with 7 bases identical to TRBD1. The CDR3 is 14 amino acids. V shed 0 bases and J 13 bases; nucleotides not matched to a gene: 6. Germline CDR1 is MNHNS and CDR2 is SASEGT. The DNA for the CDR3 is TGTGCCAGCAGTGAAGCCCGGACAGGTCTGCCCCTCCACTTT. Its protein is CASSEARTGLPLHF.

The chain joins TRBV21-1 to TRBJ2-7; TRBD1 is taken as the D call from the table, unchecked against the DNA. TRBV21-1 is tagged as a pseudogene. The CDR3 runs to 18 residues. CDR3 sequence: CASSKVLGDRQYSYEQYF. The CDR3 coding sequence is TGTGCCAGCAGCAAGGTTCTCGGAGACAGGCAGTACTCCTACGAGCAGTACTTC.

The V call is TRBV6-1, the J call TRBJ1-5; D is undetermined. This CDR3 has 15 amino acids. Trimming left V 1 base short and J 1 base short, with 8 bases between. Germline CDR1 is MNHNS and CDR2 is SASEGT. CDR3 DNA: TGTGCCAGCAGTGAAGGGCAGAGGAGCAATCAGCCCCAGCATTTT. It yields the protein CASSEGQRSNQPQHF.

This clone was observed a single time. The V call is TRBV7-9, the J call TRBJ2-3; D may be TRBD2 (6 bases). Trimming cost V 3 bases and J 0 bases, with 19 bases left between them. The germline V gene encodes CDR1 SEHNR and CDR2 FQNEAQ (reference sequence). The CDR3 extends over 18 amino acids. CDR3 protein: CASSLGDFWRRSTDTQYF. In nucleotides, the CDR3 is TGTGCCAGCAGCTTGGGGGACTTTTGGCGCCGGAGCACAGATACGCAGTATTTT.

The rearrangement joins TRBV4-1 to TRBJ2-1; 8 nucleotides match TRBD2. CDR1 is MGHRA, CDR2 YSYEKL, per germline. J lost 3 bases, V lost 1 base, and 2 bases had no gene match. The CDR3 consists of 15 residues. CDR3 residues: CASSQGLAGYNEQFF. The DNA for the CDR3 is TGCGCCAGCAGCCAAGGCCTAGCGGGCTACAATGAGCAGTTCTTC.

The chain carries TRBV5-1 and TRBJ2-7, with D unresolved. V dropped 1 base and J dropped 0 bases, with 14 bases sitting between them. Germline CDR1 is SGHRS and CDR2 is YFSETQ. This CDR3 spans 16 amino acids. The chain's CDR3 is CASSLYPQSSSYEQYF. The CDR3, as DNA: TGCGCCAGCAGCTTGTACCCCCAGTCGAGCTCCTACGAGCAGTACTTC.

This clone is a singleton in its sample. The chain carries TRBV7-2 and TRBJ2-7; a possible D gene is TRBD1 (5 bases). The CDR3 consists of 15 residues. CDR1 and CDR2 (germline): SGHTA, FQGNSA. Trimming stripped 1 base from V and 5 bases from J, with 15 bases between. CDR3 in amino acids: CASSLGGRSDNEQYF. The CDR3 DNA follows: TGTGCCAGCAGCTTAGGGGGCAGGAGTGACAACGAGCAGTACTTC.

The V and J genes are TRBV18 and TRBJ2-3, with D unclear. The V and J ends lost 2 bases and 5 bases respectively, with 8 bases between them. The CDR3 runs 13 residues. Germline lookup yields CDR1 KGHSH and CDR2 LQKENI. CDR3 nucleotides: TGTGCCAGCTCACCAACGACGCAAGATACGCAGTATTTT. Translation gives CASSPTTQDTQYF. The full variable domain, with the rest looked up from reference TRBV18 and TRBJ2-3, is NAGVMQNPRHLVRRRGQEARLRCSPMKGHSHVYWYRQLPEEGLKFMVYLQKENIIDESGMPKERFSAEFPKEGPSILRIQQVVRGDSAAYFCASSPTTQDTQYFGPGTRLTVL.

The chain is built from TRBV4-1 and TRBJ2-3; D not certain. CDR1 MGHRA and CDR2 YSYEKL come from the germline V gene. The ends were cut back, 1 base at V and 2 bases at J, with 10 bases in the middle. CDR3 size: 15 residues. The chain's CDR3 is CASSQGFLLTDTQYF. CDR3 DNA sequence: TGCGCCAGCAGCCAAGGTTTTCTTCTCACAGATACGCAGTATTTT.

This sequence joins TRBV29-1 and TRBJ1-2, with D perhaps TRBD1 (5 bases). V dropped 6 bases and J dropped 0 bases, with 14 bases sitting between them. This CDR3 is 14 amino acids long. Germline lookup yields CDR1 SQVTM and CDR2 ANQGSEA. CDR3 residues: CSVTAGTANYGYTF. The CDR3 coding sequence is TGCAGCGTCACCGCCGGGACGGCTAACTATGGCTACACCTTC.

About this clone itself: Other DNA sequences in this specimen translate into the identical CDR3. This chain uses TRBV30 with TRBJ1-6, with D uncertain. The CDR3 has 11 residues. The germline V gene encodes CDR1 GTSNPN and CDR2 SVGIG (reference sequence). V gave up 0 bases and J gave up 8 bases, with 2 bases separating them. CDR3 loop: CAWSVDSPLHF. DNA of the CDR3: TGTGCCTGGAGTGTTGATTCACCCCTCCACTTT.

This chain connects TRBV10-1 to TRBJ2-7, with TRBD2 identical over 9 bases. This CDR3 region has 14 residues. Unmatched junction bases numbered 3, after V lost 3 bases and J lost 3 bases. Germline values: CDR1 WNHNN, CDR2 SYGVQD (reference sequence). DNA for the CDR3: TGCGCCAGCAGTGACAAGACTAGCGGCTACGAGCAGTACTTC. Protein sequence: CASSDKTSGYEQYF.

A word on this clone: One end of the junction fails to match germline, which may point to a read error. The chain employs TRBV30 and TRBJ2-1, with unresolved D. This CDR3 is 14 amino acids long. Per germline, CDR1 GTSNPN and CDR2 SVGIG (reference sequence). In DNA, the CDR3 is TGTGCCCTCTTTGATAGTCATACTTACAATGGGCAGTTCTTC. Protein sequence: CALFDSHTYNGQFF. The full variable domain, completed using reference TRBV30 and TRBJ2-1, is SQTIHQWPATLVQPVGSPLSLECTVEGTSNPNLYWYRQAAGRGLQLLFYSVGIGQISSEVPQNLSASRPQDRQFILSSKKLLLSDSGFYLCALFDSHTYNGQFFGPGTRLTVL.

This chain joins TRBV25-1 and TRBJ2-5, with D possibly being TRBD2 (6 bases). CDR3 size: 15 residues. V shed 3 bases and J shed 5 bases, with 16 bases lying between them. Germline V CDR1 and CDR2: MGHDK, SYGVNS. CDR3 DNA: TGTGCCAGCAGTGACGCGGGACCCCAAGGGGAGACCCAGTACTTC. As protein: CASSDAGPQGETQYF. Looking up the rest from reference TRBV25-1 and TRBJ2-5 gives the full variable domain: EADIYQTPRYLVIGTGKKITLECSQTMGHDKMYWYQQDPGMELHLIHYSYGVNSTEKGDLSSESTVSRIRTEHFPLTLESARPSHTSQYLCASSDAGPQGETQYFGPGTRLLVL.

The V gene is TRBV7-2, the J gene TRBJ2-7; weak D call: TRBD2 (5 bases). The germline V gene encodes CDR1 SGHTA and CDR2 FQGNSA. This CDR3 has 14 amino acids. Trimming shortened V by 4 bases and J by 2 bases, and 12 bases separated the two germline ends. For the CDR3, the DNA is TGTGCCAGCAGCTCCGCCGAGGGCCCCTACGAGCAGTACTTC. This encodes CASSSAEGPYEQYF.

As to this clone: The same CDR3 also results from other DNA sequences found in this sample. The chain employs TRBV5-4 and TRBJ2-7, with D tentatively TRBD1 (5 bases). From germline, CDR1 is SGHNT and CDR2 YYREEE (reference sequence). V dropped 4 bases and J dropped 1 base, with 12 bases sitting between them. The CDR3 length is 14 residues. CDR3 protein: CASSPGGASYEQYF. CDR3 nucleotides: TGTGCCAGCAGCCCCGGTGGGGCATCCTACGAGCAGTACTTC.

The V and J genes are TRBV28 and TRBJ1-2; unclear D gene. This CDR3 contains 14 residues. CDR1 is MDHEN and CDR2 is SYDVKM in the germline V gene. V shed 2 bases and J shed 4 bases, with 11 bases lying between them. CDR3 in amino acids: CASSLQVTLYGYTF. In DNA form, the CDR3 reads TGTGCCAGCAGTTTACAGGTTACCCTCTATGGCTACACCTTC.

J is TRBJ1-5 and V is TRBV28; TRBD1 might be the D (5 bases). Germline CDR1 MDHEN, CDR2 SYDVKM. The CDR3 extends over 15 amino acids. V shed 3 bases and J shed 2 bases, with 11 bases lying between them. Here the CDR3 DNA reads TGTGCCAGCAGTTTTTGGCAGGGAGGCAATCAGCCCCAGCATTTT. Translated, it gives CASSFWQGGNQPQHF.

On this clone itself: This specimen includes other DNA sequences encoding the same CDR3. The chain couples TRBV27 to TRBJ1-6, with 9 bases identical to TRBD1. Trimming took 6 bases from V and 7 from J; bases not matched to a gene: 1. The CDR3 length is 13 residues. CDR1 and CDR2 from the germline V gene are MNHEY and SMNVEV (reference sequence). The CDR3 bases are TGTGCCAGCAGGGGGACAGGGAATTCACCCCTCCACTTT. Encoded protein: CASRGTGNSPLHF.

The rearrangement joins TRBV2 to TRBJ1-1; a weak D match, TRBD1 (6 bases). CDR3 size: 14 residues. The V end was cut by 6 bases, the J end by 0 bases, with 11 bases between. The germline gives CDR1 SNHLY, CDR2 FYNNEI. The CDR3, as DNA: TGTGCCAGCAGCAGACAGGCGATGAACACTGAAGCTTTCTTT. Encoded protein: CASSRQAMNTEAFF. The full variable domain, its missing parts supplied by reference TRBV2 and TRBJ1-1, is EPEVTQTPSHQVTQMGQEVILRCVPISNHLYFYWYRQILGQKVEFLVSFYNNEISEKSEIFDDQFSVERPDGSNFTLKIRSTKLEDSAMYFCASSRQAMNTEAFFGQGTRLTVV.

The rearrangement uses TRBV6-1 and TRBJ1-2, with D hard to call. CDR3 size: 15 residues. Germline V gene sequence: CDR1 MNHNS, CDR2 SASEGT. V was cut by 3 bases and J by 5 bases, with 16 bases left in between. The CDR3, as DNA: TGTGCCAGCAGTGAGGAGGGTATCCTGAGATATGGCTACACCTTC. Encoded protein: CASSEEGILRYGYTF.

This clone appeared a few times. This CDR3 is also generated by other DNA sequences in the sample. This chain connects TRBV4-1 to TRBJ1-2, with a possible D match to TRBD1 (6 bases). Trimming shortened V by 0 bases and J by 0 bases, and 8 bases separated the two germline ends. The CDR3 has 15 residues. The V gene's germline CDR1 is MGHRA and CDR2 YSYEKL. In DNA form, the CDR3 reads TGCGCCAGCAGCCAAGACCGGACAGCTAACTATGGCTACACCTTC. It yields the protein CASSQDRTANYGYTF.

The CDR3 nucleotides read TGCAGCGTTGATTTCCTAGCGGGGAATTCTGGCCAGTACTTC. As protein: CSVDFLAGNSGQYF. The chain employs TRBV29-1 and TRBJ2-5; 9 positions agree with TRBD2. There are 14 residues in the CDR3. V shed 3 bases, J shed 10 bases, and the junction held 12 bases outside the gene matches. Germline CDR1 SQVTM, CDR2 ANQGSEA. Based on the CDR3 plus reference TRBV29-1 and TRBJ2-5, the full variable domain is SAVISQKPSRDICQRGTSLTIQCQVDSQVTMMFWYRQQPGQSLTLIATANQGSEATYESGFVIDKFPISRPNLTFSTLTVSNMSPEDSSIYLCSVDFLAGNSGQYFGPGTRLLVL.

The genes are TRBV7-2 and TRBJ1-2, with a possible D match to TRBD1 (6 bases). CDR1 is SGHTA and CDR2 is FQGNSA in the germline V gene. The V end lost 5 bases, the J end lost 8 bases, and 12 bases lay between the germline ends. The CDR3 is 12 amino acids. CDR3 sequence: CASSTQGGGYTF. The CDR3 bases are TGTGCCAGCAGCACACAGGGAGGGGGCTACACCTTC.

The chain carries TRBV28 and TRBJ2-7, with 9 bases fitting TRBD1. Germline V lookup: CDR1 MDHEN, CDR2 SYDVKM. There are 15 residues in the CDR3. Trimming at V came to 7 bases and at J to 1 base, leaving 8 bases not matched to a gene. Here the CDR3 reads CASIPGQGGSYEQYF. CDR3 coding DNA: TGTGCCAGCATTCCGGGACAGGGAGGTTCCTACGAGCAGTACTTC.

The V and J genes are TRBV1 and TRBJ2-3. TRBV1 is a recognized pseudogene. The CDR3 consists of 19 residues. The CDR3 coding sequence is TGCACCAGCAGCCAAGAGAGGGACCCCATTTCCCTTCACACAGATACGCAGTATTTT. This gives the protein CTSSQERDPISLHTDTQYF.